These 14 T cell receptor beta chains came from one sample sequenced in a study of identical twins. MiXCR, run by TCRdb on the 5' RACE reads, gives a single entry per CDR3 protein. The profile shows roughly 260,000 distinct CDR3 sequences, about an eighth of them singletons. Sequenced: memory (CD45RO+) T cells sorted from blood. These TCRs come from a woman aged 18-29 years in good health.

This clonotype was seen at least ten times. This chain uses TRBV10-3 with TRBJ1-2; D not certain. Trimming took off 6 bases at V and 8 bases at J, with 13 bases between the two ends. Germline V gives CDR1 ENHRY, CDR2 SYGVKD. The CDR3 runs to 12 residues. Here the CDR3 reads CAISARGEGYTF. CDR3 in DNA: TGTGCCATCAGCGCGCGTGGGGAAGGCTACACCTTC.

J is TRBJ2-5 and V is TRBV5-1; 9 bases map to TRBD1. V lost 7 bases, J lost 0 bases, and 1 base stayed unmatched. Germline V lookup: CDR1 SGHRS, CDR2 YFSETQ. This CDR3 is 13 amino acids long. CDR3 coding DNA: TGCGCCAGCCGGACAGGGGACCAAGAGACCCAGTACTTC. Residues: CASRTGDQETQYF.

CDR3 residues: CASSQGVSYEQYF. CDR3 nucleotide sequence: TGTGCCAGCAGCCAAGGGGTCTCCTACGAGCAGTACTTC. The V gene is TRBV7-6, the J gene TRBJ2-7, with TRBD1 as a possible D gene (5 bases). This CDR3 has 13 amino acids. V was trimmed by 5 bases and J by 0 bases, leaving 8 bases between them. Looked up from germline, CDR1 is SGHVS and CDR2 is FNYEAQ.

In its sample, this clonotype was seen a few times. The rearrangement uses TRBV7-9 and TRBJ1-1; D call uncertain. The CDR3 extends over 13 amino acids. V lost 5 bases to trimming and J lost 0 bases, with 7 bases between them. Looked up from germline, CDR1 is SEHNR and CDR2 is FQNEAQ (reference sequence). CDR3 nucleotide sequence: TGTGCCAGCAGCCGCCGTATGAACACTGAAGCTTTCTTT. This gives the protein CASSRRMNTEAFF.

A few counts support this clonotype. The rearrangement joins TRBV29-1 to TRBJ2-5; 7 bases agree with TRBD2. This CDR3 contains 13 residues. The V gene's germline CDR1 is SQVTM and CDR2 ANQGSEA. Unmatched junction bases numbered 7, after V lost 4 bases and J lost 5 bases. The CDR3 bases are TGCAGCGTTGTCCCCCAGGGAGGGGAGACCCAGTACTTC. Translating it yields CSVVPQGGETQYF.

V usage is TRBV7-2 and J usage is TRBJ2-2, with TRBD1 as a possible D gene (5 bases). This CDR3 region has 14 residues. Germline CDR1 reads SGHTA; CDR2 reads FQGNSA. The V gene lost 0 bases and the J gene lost 3 bases, with 5 bases spanning the gap. The chain's CDR3 is CASSLAGDTGELFF. The CDR3 bases are TGTGCCAGCAGCTTAGCAGGGGACACCGGGGAGCTGTTTTTT. The variable domain in full, completed from reference TRBV7-2 and TRBJ2-2, reads GAGVSQSPSNKVTEKGKDVELRCDPISGHTALYWYRQSLGQGLEFLIYFQGNSAPDKSGLPSDRFSAERTGGSVSTLTIQRTQQEDSAVYLCASSLAGDTGELFFGEGSRLTVL.

The table lists this clonotype with many counts. The genes are TRBV20-1 and TRBJ2-3, with D unresolved. Trimming cost V 3 bases and J 2 bases, with 12 bases left between them. Germline V gives CDR1 DFQATT, CDR2 SNEGSKA (reference sequence). This CDR3 spans 14 amino acids. In nucleotides, the CDR3 is TGCAGTGCTAGTGGCTCCGACTCCACAGATACGCAGTATTTT. Its translation is CSASGSDSTDTQYF.

This rearrangement joins TRBV7-2 to TRBJ2-7; D is unclear. The CDR3 has 16 amino acids. Germline V gives CDR1 SGHTA, CDR2 FQGNSA. With 0 bases removed from V and 2 bases from J, the gap between germline ends came to 14 bases. The CDR3 DNA is TGTGCCAGCAGCTTAGCGATGATCGCATACACCTACGAGCAGTACTTC. It codes for CASSLAMIAYTYEQYF.

V is TRBV20-1 and J is TRBJ1-4, with unresolved D. Trimming removed 6 bases at V and 8 bases at J, with 7 bases between. Per the germline V gene, CDR1 is DFQATT and CDR2 is SNEGSKA (reference sequence). This CDR3 has 10 amino acids. The CDR3 is CSAKPEKLFF. The CDR3, as DNA: TGCAGTGCCAAGCCGGAAAAACTGTTTTTT.

There are a few counts of this clonotype. The V and J genes are TRBV20-1 and TRBJ2-7; 7 bases are shared with TRBD1. V was pared by 2 bases and J by 5 bases, with 9 bases of the junction left unmatched. The CDR3 has 14 amino acids. In germline, CDR1 is DFQATT, CDR2 SNEGSKA (reference sequence). Written as DNA, the CDR3 is TGCAGTGCTAGACCCCCGGGACAGAGCAACGAGCAGTACTTC. Amino acid sequence: CSARPPGQSNEQYF.

This chain joins TRBV20-1 and TRBJ2-6; 10 bases are a match to TRBD1. V shed 6 bases, J shed 3 bases, and the junction held 8 bases outside the gene matches. This CDR3 is built from 16 residues. Germline values: CDR1 DFQATT, CDR2 SNEGSKA (reference sequence). The CDR3 DNA is TGCAGTGCACCAAGACAGGGGGCCTTTGGGGCCAACGTCCTGACTTTC. Residues: CSAPRQGAFGANVLTF.

This clonotype has a handful of counts. The chain uses TRBV27 and TRBJ2-3, with 10 bases fitting TRBD2. Germline CDR1 is MNHEY and CDR2 is SMNVEV (reference sequence). CDR3 length: 15 residues. Trimming removed 5 bases from V and 5 bases from J; junction bases left unmatched: 7. This chain's CDR3 is CASSKRGGGGDTQYF. In DNA, the CDR3 is TGTGCCAGCAGTAAGCGGGGGGGAGGAGGAGATACGCAGTATTTT.

This clonotype has a count of ten or more. This rearrangement joins TRBV9 to TRBJ1-6; TRBD1 matches 7 bases. This CDR3 is built from 16 residues. Trimming removed 3 bases from V and 6 bases from J; junction bases left unmatched: 9. Germline CDR1 is SGDLS and CDR2 is YYNGEE. CDR3 sequence: CASSAQRAGGNSPLHF. CDR3 DNA: TGTGCCAGCAGCGCCCAAAGGGCAGGGGGTAATTCACCCCTCCACTTT.

The chain employs TRBV5-6 and TRBJ2-1, with D possibly matching TRBD2 (6 bases). From germline, CDR1 is SGHDT and CDR2 YYEEEE. CDR3 length: 16 amino acids. Trimming shortened V by 0 bases and J by 2 bases, and 12 bases separated the two germline ends. The CDR3 spells CASSLEVAATYNEQFF. CDR3 in DNA: TGTGCCAGCAGCTTGGAAGTAGCGGCGACCTACAATGAGCAGTTCTTC.